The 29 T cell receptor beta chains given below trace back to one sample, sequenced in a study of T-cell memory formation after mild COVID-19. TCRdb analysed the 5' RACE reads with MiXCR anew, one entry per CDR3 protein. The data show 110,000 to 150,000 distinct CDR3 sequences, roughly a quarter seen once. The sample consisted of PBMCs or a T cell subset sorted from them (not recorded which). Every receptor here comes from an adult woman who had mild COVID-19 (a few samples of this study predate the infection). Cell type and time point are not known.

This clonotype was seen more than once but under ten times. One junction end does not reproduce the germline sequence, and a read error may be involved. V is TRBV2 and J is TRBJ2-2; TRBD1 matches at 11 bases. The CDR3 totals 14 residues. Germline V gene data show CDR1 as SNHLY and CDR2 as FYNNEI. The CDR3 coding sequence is TGTGCCGGCAGGGACAGGGGGGTCACCGGGGAGCTGTTTTTT. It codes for CAGRDRGVTGELFF. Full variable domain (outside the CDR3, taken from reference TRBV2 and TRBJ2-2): EPEVTQTPSHQVTQMGQEVILRCVPISNHLYFYWYRQILGQKVEFLVSFYNNEISEKSEIFDDQFSVERPDGSNFTLKIRSTKLEDSAMYFCAGRDRGVTGELFFGEGSRLTVL.

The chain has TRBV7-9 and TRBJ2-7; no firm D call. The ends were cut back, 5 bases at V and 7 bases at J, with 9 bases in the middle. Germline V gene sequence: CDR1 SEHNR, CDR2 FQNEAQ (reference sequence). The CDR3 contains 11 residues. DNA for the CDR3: TGTGCCAGCAGCGCGGCAAGGGAGCAGTACTTC. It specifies CASSAAREQYF.

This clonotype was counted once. The CDR3 is CSARDHGDTIKPDTQYF. DNA for the CDR3: TGCAGTGCTAGAGATCACGGGGACACAATCAAACCAGATACGCAGTATTTT. The chain recombines TRBV20-1 with TRBJ2-3; D possibly corresponds to TRBD1 (6 bases). V lost 0 bases to trimming and J lost 4 bases, with 20 bases between them. CDR3 length equals 17 residues. Germline V CDR1 and CDR2: DFQATT, SNEGSKA (reference sequence).

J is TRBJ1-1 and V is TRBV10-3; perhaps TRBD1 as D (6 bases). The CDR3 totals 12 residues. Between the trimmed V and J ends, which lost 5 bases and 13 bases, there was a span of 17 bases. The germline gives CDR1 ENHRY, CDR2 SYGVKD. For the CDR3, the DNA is TGTGCCATCAGTCCTGGAATGGGGGCTTATTTCTTT. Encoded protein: CAISPGMGAYFF.

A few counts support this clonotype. The CDR3: CASSSLGGADTQYF. The CDR3, as DNA: TGTGCCAGCAGCTCCCTAGGGGGGGCAGATACGCAGTATTTT. The rearrangement uses TRBV7-3 and TRBJ2-3, with D possibly matching TRBD2 (7 bases). Germline CDR1 reads SGHTA; CDR2 reads FQGTGA. Trimming took off 4 bases at V and 4 bases at J, with 12 bases between the two ends. The CDR3 length is 14 residues.

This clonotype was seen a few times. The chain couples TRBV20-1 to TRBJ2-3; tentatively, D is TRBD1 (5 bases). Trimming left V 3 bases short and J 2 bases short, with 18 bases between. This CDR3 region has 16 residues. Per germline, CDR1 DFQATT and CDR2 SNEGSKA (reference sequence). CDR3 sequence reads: CSARGQRLEDTDTQYF. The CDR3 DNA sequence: TGCAGTGCTAGGGGGCAGCGCCTGGAAGACACAGATACGCAGTATTTT.

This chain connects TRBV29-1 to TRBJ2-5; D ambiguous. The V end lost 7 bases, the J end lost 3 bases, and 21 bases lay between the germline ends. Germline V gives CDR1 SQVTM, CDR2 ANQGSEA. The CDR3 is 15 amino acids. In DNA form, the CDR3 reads TGCAGCGCTTCGGCCCTAGGCCTTGATGAAGAGACCCAGTACTTC. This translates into CSASALGLDEETQYF.

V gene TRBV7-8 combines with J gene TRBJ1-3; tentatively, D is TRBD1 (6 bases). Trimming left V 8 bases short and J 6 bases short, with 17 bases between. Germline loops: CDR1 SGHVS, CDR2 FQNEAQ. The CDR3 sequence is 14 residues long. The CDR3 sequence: CASATRTVLNTIYF. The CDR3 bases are TGTGCCAGCGCTACCCGGACAGTTCTAAACACCATATATTTT.

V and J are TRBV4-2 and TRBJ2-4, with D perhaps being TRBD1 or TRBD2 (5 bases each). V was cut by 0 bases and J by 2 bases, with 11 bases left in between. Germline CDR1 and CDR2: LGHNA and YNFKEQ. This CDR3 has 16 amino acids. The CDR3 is CASSQEGETPKNIQYF. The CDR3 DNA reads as TGTGCCAGCAGCCAAGAGGGGGAGACCCCCAAAAACATTCAGTACTTC.

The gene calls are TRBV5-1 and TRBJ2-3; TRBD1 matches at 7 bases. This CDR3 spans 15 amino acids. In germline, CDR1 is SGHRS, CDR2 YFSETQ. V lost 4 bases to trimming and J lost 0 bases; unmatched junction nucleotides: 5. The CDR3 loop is CASSQGQSSTDTQYF. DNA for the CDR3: TGCGCCAGCAGCCAGGGACAGTCTAGCACAGATACGCAGTATTTT.

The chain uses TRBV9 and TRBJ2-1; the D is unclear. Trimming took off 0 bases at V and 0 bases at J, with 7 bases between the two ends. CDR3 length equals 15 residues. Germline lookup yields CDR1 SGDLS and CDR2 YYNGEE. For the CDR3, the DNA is TGTGCCAGCAGCGTAGAGCACAGCTCCTACAATGAGCAGTTCTTC. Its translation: CASSVEHSSYNEQFF.

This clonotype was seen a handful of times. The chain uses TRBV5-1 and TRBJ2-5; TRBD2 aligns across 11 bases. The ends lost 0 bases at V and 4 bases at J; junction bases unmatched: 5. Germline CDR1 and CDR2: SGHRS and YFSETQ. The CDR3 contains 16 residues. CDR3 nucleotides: TGCGCCAGCAGCTTGGAGCCTAGCGGGGGGATAGAGACCCAGTACTTC. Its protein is CASSLEPSGGIETQYF.

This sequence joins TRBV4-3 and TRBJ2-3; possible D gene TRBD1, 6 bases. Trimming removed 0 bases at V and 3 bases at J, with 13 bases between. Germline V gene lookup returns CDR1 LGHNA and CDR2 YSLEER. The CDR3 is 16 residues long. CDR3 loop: CASSQEGAGITDTQYF. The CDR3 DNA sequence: TGCGCCAGCAGCCAAGAGGGGGCAGGGATTACAGATACGCAGTATTTT.

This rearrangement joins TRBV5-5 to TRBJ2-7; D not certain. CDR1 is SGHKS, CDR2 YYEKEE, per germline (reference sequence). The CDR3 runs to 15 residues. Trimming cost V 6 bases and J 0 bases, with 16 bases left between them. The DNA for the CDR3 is TGTGCCAGCACCACTGGCCTAGAGACCTCCTACGAGCAGTACTTC. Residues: CASTTGLETSYEQYF.

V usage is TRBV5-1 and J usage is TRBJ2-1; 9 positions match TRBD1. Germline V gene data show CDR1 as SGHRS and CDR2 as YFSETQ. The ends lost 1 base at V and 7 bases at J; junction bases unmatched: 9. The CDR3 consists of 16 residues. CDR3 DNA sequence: TGCGCCAGCAGCTTGCTCTCCGGGACAGGGTGGAATGAGCAGTTCTTC. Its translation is CASSLLSGTGWNEQFF.

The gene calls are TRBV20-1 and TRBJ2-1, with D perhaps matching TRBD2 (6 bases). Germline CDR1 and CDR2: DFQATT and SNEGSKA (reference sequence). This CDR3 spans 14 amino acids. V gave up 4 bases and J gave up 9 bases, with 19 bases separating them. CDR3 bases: TGCAGTGCTATTGTTGGGGGGTTCTTGGGTGAGCAGTTCTTC. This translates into CSAIVGGFLGEQFF.

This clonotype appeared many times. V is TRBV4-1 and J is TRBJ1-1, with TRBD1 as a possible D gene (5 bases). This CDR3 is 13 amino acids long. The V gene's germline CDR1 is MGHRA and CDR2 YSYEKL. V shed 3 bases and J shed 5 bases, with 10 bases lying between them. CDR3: CASSQGRGTEAFF. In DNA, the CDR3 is TGCGCCAGCAGCCAGGGACGGGGGACTGAAGCTTTCTTT.

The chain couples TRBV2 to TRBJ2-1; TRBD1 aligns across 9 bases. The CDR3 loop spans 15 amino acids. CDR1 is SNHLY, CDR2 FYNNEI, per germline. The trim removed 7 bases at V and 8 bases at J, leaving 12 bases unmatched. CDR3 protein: CASTLRGTGRDEQFF. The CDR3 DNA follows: TGTGCCAGCACCTTGAGGGGGACAGGGCGGGATGAGCAGTTCTTC.

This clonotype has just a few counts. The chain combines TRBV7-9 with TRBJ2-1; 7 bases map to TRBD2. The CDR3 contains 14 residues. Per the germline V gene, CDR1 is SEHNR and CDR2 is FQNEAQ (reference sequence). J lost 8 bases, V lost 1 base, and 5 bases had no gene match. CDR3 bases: TGTGCCAGCAGCTTAGGGACTAGAGTTTATGAGCAGTTCTTC. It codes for CASSLGTRVYEQFF.

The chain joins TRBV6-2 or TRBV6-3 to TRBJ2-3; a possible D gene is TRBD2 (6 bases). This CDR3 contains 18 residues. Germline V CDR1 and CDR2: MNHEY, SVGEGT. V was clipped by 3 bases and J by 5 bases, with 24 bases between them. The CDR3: CASSYDLLRGRPGDTQYF. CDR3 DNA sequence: TGTGCCAGCAGTTATGACCTCCTACGGGGGAGGCCCGGAGATACGCAGTATTTT.

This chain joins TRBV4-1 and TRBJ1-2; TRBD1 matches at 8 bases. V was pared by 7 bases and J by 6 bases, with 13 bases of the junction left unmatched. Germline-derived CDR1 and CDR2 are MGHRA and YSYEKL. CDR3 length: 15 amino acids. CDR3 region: CASTPAGTGFNGYTF. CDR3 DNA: TGCGCCAGCACACCTGCCGGGACAGGTTTCAATGGCTACACCTTC.

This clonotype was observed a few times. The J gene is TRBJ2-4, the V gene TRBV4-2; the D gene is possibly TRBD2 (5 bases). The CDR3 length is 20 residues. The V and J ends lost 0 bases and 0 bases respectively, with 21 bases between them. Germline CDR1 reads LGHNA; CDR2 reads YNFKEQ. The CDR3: CASSQDSGTLVPIAKNIQYF. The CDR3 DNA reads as TGTGCCAGCAGCCAAGATTCGGGAACTCTCGTCCCAATAGCCAAAAACATTCAGTACTTC.

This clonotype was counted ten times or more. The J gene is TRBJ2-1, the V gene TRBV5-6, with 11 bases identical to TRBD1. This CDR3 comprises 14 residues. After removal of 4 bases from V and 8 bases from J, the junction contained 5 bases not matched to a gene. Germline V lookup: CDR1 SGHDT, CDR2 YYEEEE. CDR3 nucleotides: TGTGCCAGCAGCCCCGGGACAGGGGGGGATGAGCAGTTCTTC. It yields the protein CASSPGTGGDEQFF.

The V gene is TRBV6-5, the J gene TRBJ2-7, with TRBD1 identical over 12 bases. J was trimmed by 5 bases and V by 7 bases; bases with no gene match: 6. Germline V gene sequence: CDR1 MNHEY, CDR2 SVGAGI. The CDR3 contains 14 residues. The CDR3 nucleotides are TGTGCCAGCAATCCGGGACAGGGGGCACACGAGCAGTACTTC. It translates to CASNPGQGAHEQYF.

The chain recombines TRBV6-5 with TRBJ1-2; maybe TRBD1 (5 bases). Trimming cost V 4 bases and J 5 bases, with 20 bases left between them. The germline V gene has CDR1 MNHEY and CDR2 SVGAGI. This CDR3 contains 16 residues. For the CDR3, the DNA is TGTGCCAGCAGTTTCACCGGGATAAGGGGTGGATATGGCTACACCTTC. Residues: CASSFTGIRGGYGYTF.

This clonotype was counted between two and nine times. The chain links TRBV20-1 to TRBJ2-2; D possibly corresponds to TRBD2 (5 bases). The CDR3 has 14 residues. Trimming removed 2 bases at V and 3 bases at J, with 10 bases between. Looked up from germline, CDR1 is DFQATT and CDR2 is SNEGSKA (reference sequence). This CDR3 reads CSARRDLDTGELFF. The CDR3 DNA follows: TGCAGTGCTAGACGGGATTTAGACACCGGGGAGCTGTTTTTT.

The CDR3 sequence is CASSPSRVGSGANVLTF. The CDR3 DNA reads TGTGCCAGCAGCCCTTCAAGGGTCGGCTCTGGGGCCAACGTCCTGACTTTC. The rearrangement uses TRBV4-2 and TRBJ2-6, with D unresolved. V was clipped by 4 bases and J by 0 bases, with 13 bases between them. This CDR3 spans 17 amino acids. Germline V gene lookup returns CDR1 LGHNA and CDR2 YNFKEQ.

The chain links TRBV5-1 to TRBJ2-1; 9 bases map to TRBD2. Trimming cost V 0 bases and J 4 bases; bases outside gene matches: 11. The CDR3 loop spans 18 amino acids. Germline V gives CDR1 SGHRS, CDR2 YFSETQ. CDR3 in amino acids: CASSLDKPGLALYNEQFF. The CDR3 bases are TGCGCCAGCAGCTTGGACAAACCGGGACTAGCCTTGTACAATGAGCAGTTCTTC.

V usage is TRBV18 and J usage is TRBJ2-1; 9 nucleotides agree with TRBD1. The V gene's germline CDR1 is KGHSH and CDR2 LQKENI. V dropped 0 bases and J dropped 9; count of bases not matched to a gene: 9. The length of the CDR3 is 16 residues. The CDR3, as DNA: TGTGCCAGCTCACCACCCCGGACAGGGGACACCGGTGAGCAGTTCTTC. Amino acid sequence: CASSPPRTGDTGEQFF.